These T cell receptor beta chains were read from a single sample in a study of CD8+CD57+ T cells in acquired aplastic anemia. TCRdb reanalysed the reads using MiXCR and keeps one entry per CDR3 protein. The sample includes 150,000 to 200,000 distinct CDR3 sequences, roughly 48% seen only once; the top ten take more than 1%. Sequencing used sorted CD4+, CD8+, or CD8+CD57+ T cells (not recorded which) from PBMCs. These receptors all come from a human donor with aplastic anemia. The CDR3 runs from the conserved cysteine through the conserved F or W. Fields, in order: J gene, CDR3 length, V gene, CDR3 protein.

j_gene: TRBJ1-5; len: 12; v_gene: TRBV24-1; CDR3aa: CATSDPGQPQHF
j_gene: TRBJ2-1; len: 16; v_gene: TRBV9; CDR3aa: CASSARQGPTSNEQFF
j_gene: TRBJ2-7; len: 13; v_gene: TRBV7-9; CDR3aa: CASSGGTRSEQYF
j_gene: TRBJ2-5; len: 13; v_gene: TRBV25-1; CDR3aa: CASRGSRLETQYF
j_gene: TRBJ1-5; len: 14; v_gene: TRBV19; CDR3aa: CASSIAAPVEPQHF
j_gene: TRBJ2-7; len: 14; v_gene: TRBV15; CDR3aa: CATSTRTGGFEQYF
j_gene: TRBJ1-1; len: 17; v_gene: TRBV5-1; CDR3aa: CASSYTGTGLKNTEAFF
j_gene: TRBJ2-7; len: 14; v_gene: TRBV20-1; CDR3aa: CSAGRTGSSYEQYF
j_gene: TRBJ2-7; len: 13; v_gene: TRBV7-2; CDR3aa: CASSRGTEYEQYF
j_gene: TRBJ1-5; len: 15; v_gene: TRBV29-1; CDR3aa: CSVSDGVIGNQPQHF
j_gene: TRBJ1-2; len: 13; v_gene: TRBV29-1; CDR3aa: CSGGDWTAYGYTF
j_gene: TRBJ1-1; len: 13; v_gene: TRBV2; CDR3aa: CAITGQGNTGAFF
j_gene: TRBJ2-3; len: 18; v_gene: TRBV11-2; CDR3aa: CASRHPRQRGGGADTQYF
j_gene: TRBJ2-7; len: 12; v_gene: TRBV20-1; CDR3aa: CSAIQRSYEQYF
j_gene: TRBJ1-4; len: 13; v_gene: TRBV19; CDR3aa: CASSLTGGGKLFF
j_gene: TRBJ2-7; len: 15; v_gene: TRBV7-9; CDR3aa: CASSFVRGAVDEQYF
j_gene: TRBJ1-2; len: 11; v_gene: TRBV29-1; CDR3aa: CSVVWGYGYTF
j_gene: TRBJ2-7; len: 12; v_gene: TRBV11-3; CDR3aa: CASSLTGGEQYF
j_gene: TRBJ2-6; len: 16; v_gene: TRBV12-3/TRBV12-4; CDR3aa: CASSLAAGEVTNVLTF
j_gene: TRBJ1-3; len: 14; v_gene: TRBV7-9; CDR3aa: CASSFPAGGNTIYF
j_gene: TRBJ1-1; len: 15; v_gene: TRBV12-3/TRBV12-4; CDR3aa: CASSLGQGVDTEAFF
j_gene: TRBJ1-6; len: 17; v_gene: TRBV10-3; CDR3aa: CATKRDRGGSYNSPLHF
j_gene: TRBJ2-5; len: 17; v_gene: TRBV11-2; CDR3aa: CASSEPGLAGGRETQYF
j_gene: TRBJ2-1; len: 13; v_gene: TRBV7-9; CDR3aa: CASSPRTTNEQFF
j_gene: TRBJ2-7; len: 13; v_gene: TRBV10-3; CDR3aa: CAIRDHSSYEQYF
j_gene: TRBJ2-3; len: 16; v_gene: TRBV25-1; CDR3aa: CASSEYSGGSTDTQYF
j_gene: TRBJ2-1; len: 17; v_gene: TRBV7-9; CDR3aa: CASRPTFRQGEDNEQFF
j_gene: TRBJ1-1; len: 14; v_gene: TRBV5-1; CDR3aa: CASSLAQMNTEAFF